These 4 T cell receptor beta chains share one sample of origin, sequenced in a study of cytomegalovirus exposure and HLA in healthy donors. PCR amplification relied on 60 Vbeta primers (plus 13 Jbeta primers). The table came from immunoSEQ multiplex PCR; TCRdb's copy has only in-frame clones and leaves some out. The sample lists roughly 100,000 clones; approximately 64% were seen once. Material: PBMCs. The source of these receptors is a woman aged 45 to 65 in good health and CMV-seropositive.

There are a few counts of this clone. In DNA, the CDR3 is TGTGCCAGCAAGGGGGAGGGGCGGGGGTTACCCTACGAGCAGTACTTC. This translates into CASKGEGRGLPYEQYF. J is TRBJ2-7 and V is TRBV6-6; the D gene is possibly TRBD2 (7 bases). Germline assignment: CDR1 MNHNY and CDR2 SVGAGI (reference sequence). The CDR3 has 16 residues. V lost 7 bases, J lost 2 bases, and 21 bases lay in between.

This clone was observed once. The V and J genes are TRBV10-3 and TRBJ1-6; D is unresolved. The germline gives CDR1 ENHRY, CDR2 SYGVKD. This CDR3 has 12 residues. With 3 bases removed from V and 7 bases from J, the gap between germline ends came to 4 bases. CDR3 protein: CAISEQNSPLHF. The CDR3 DNA reads TGTGCCATCAGTGAACAGAATTCACCCCTCCACTTT.

The V gene is TRBV7-2, the J gene TRBJ2-7; the match to TRBD2 covers 8 bases. The V segment lost 2 bases and the J segment 1 base; nucleotides outside the gene matches: 4. This CDR3 is 15 amino acids long. Per the germline V gene, CDR1 is SGHTA and CDR2 is FQGNSA. Here the CDR3 reads CASSLSAGGSYEQYF. DNA for the CDR3: TGTGCCAGCAGCTTATCCGCGGGGGGATCCTACGAGCAGTACTTC.

This clone was seen a few times. The V and J genes are TRBV29-1 and TRBJ1-2; 8 bases are a match to TRBD1. V trimming: 1 base; J trimming: 8 bases; junction bases outside the gene matches: 6. This CDR3 comprises 13 residues. Germline assignment: CDR1 SQVTM and CDR2 ANQGSEA. As DNA, the CDR3 is TGCAGCGTTGAAGTTGGACAGGGAAGGGGCTACACCTTC. Its translation: CSVEVGQGRGYTF.